This T cell receptor (beta chain) was sequenced for a study of tumor and adjacent non-tumor tissue in lung cancer. Germline V gene sequence: CDR1 DFQATT, CDR2 SNEGSKA (reference sequence). The CDR3 has 12 amino acids. V lost 3 bases and J 4 bases, leaving 9 bases between the germline ends. This sample's RNA came from whole unsorted tissue. TCRbeta libraries were built with three rounds of nested PCR, modified from ARM-PCR. TCRdb re-analysed the multiplex PCR reads in MiXCR, keeping a single row per CDR3 protein. The sample includes fewer than 85,000 distinct CDR3 sequences, 80% of them seen just once.

What was sequenced was lung tumor tissue. The J gene is TRBJ1-2, the V gene TRBV20-1; D remains unclear. The clonotype was recovered from a woman aged 45-65 years with non-small cell lung cancer. CDR3 protein: CSASNTIYGYTF. The CDR3 DNA reads TGCAGTGCTAGTAATACGATCTATGGCTACACCTTC.